The subject of this entry is one TCR beta chain. No antigen is known for it. CDR3 size: 14 residues. Trimming cost V 4 bases and J 4 bases; bases outside gene matches: 7. The V gene's germline CDR1 is SGDLS and CDR2 YYNGEE. This entry belongs to a study of a mutant IDH1 vaccine in newly diagnosed glioma. Described time point: week 11, during vaccination. Each dose delivered 300 ug of mutant IDH1 20-mer peptide subcutaneously with imiquimod. The donors' diagnosis was new WHO grade 3 or 4 astrocytoma that was IDH1-mutant and ATRX-lost. Sequenced by immunoSEQ multiplex PCR; TCRdb stores in-frame clones only, minus some. The sample includes 30,000 to 40,000 clones, roughly 84% of them seen just once.

This chain links TRBV9 with TRBJ2-5; 7 bases agree with TRBD2. The TCR was taken from a man aged 40-50 years with glioma. The sequencing here drew on PBMCs, taken from a glioma patient whose treatment included an IDH1 peptide vaccine. CDR3 bases: TGTGCCAGCAGCCCGGGACTAACAGTAGAGACCCAGTACTTC. Translating gives CASSPGLTVETQYF.